Below are 2 T cell receptor beta chains sequenced from a single sample in a study of blood T cell repertoires in COVID-19. Profiled with immunoSEQ multiplex PCR; TCRdb holds only in-frame clones, not every one. The top ten clones hold about 6.9% of a sample with about 60,000 clones, approximately 80% of them seen once. Sequenced input: peripheral blood. Receptor source: a man between 60 and 75 years old with acute or convalescent COVID-19.

The chain links TRBV6-1 to TRBJ2-3; D is undetermined. Germline V lookup: CDR1 MNHNS, CDR2 SASEGT. V lost 3 bases and J 2 bases, leaving 6 bases between the germline ends. The length of the CDR3 is 13 residues. CDR3 sequence reads: CASSDRNTDTQYF. DNA of the CDR3: TGTGCCAGCAGTGACAGAAACACAGATACGCAGTATTTT.

The CDR3 coding sequence is TGTGCCATCAGTGTGGGGACTAGCGGCCAAGAGACCCAGTACTTC. Its translation is CAISVGTSGQETQYF. This chain connects TRBV10-3 to TRBJ2-5, with 11 bases matching TRBD2. V lost 4 bases to trimming and J lost 1 base; unmatched junction nucleotides: 2. The CDR3 sequence is 15 residues long. CDR1 and CDR2 from the germline V gene are ENHRY and SYGVKD.